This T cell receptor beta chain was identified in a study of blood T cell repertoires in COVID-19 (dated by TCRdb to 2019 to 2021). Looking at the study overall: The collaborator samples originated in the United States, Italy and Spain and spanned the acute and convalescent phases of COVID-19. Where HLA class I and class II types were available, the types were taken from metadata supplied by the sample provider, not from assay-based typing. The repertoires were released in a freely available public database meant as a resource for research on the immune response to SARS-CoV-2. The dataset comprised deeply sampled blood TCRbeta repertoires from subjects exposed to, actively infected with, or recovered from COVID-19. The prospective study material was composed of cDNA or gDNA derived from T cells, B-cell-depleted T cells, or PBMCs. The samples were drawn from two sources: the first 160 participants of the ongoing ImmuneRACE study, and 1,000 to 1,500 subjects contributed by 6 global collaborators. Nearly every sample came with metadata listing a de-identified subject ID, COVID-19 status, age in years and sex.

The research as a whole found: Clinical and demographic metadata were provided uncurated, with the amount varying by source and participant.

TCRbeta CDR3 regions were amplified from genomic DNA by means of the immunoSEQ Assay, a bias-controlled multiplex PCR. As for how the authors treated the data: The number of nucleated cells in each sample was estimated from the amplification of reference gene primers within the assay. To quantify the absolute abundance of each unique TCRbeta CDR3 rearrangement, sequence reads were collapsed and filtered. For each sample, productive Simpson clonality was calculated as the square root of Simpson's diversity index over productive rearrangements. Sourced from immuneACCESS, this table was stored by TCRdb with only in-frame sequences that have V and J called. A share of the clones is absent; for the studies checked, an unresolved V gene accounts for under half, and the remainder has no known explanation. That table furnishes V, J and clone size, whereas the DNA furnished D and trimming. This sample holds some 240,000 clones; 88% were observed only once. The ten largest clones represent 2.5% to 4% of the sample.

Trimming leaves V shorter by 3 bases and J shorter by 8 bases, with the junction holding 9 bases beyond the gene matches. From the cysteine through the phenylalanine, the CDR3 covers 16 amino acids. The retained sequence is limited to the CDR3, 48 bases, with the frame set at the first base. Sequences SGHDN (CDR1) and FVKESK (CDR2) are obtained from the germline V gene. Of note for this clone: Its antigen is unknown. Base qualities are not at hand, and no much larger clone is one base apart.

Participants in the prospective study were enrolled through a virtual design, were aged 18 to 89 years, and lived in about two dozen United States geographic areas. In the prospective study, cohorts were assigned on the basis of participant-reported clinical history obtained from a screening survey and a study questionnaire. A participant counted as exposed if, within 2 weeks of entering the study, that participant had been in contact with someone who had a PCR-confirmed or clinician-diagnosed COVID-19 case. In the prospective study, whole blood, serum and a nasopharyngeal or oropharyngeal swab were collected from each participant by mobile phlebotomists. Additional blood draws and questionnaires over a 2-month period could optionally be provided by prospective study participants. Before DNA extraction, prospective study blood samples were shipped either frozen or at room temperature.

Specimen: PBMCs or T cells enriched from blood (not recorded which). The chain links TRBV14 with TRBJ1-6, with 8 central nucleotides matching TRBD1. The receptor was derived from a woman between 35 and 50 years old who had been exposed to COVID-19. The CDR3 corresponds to CASSHSFATGDSPLHF. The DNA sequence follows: TGTGCCAGCAGCCATTCGTTCGCGACAGGGGATTCACCCCTCCACTTT.